This entry lists 6 T cell receptor beta chains sequenced from one sample in a study of shared clonotypes between healthy human individuals. TCRdb keeps only in-frame clones here, not all; method: immunoSEQ multiplex PCR. In the table there are about a million clones, about three quarters of which are singletons. What was sequenced was memory CD4+ T cells sorted from blood. Subset noted: CD45RA-negative fraction. The receptors stem from a young man in good health.

The chain recombines TRBV6-5 with TRBJ1-1; D is undetermined. Per the germline V gene, CDR1 is MNHEY and CDR2 is SVGAGI. This CDR3 comprises 14 residues. Trimming left V 5 bases short and J 1 base short, with 11 bases between. CDR3 loop: CASSQGRENTEAFF. The CDR3 nucleotides are TGTGCCAGCAGTCAAGGACGGGAGAACACTGAAGCTTTCTTT.

J is TRBJ2-1 and V is TRBV5-1; D ambiguous. V was trimmed by 0 bases and J by 4 bases, leaving 14 bases between them. Germline CDR1 reads SGHRS; CDR2 reads YFSETQ. There are 16 residues in the CDR3. CDR3 region: CASSLGSEIIYNEQFF. CDR3 nucleotide sequence: TGCGCCAGCAGCTTGGGGAGCGAAATAATTTACAATGAGCAGTTCTTC.

The rearrangement uses TRBV7-8 and TRBJ2-3, with D possibly TRBD2 on 6 matching bases. The CDR3 covers 18 residues. CDR1 is SGHVS, CDR2 FQNEAQ, per germline. Deletions cut 2 bases from V and 0 bases from J, with 18 bases between. CDR3 sequence: CASSLRTTSKGSTDTQYF. The CDR3 DNA sequence: TGTGCCAGCAGCTTACGGACTACCTCCAAAGGTAGCACAGATACGCAGTATTTT.

This clone came up a few times. Other DNA variants within this sample encode the same CDR3. The CDR3: CAWSRVTEAFF. The CDR3 DNA reads as TGTGCCTGGAGTAGAGTCACTGAAGCTTTCTTT. V usage is TRBV30 and J usage is TRBJ1-1, with D unclear. The CDR3 contains 11 residues. Germline V gene lookup returns CDR1 GTSNPN and CDR2 SVGIG (reference sequence). V lost 2 bases and J lost 4, with 5 bases in between.

At least ten counts were recorded for this clone. The chain has TRBV7-3 and TRBJ2-1; 9 positions match TRBD2. J was trimmed by 9 bases and V by 5 bases; bases with no gene match: 14. This CDR3 is 16 amino acids long. Germline V gives CDR1 SGHTA, CDR2 FQGTGA. CDR3 residues: CASSPSPGASGTEQFF. The CDR3 coding sequence is TGTGCCAGCAGCCCTTCCCCGGGGGCTAGCGGGACTGAGCAGTTCTTC.

CDR3 sequence: CASSSGQSLAGGSYEQYF. CDR3 bases: TGCGCCAGCAGTTCGGGACAGTCTTTAGCGGGGGGATCCTACGAGCAGTACTTC. The chain combines TRBV5-1 with TRBJ2-7, with 10 bases fitting TRBD2. Germline values: CDR1 SGHRS, CDR2 YFSETQ. The CDR3 is 18 amino acids. Unmatched junction bases numbered 15, after V lost 5 bases and J lost 1 base.